These 8 T cell receptor beta chains came from one sample sequenced in a study of control samples from healthy donors and cancer patients. TCRdb keeps only in-frame clones here, not all; method: immunoSEQ multiplex PCR. The table shows roughly 130,000 clones, with about 95% occurring only once. The sequenced material came from blood. The origin of the receptors is a man aged 25 to 45 in good health.

The CDR3: CASSLEGEAFF. For the CDR3, the DNA is TGTGCCAGCAGTTTGGAGGGCGAAGCTTTCTTT. The V call is TRBV12-3 or TRBV12-4, the J call TRBJ1-1, with D unclear. V dropped 3 bases and J dropped 8 bases, with 7 bases sitting between them. This CDR3 has 11 residues.

This chain uses TRBV12-3 or TRBV12-4 with TRBJ1-2, with D unresolved. V was shortened by 1 base and J by 4 bases, with 7 bases between the two germline ends. The CDR3 has 13 amino acids. The CDR3 reads CASSLVQTYGYTF. As DNA, the CDR3 is TGTGCCAGCAGTTTAGTCCAGACCTATGGCTACACCTTC.

V gene TRBV3-1 (or the pseudogene TRBV3-2) combines with J gene TRBJ2-2, with 10 bases lining up with TRBD2. The CDR3 is 17 amino acids. Germline trimming cut 5 bases from V and 1 base from J; bases unmatched to any gene: 7. The germline gives CDR1 LGHDT, CDR2 YNNKEL (reference sequence). DNA of the CDR3: TGTGCCAGCAGCAGGGCTAGCGGGGGCCGGAACACCGGGGAGCTGTTTTTT. This sequence encodes CASSRASGGRNTGELFF.

The chain carries TRBV5-1 and TRBJ2-1, with 8 bases lining up with TRBD2. This CDR3 contains 16 residues. V was pared by 4 bases and J by 4 bases, with 10 bases of the junction left unmatched. CDR1 and CDR2 from the germline V gene are SGHRS and YFSETQ. The CDR3 nucleotides are TGCGCCAGCAGCCCAACTAGCGGACTCCTTTACAATGAGCAGTTCTTC. Translating gives CASSPTSGLLYNEQFF.

This clone was seen once. The chain links TRBV5-5 to TRBJ1-5; D gene uncertain. Germline V CDR1 and CDR2: SGHKS, YYEKEE (reference sequence). The CDR3 is made up of 14 amino acids. V was cut by 0 bases and J by 2 bases, with 6 bases left in between. The CDR3 region is CASSLAPGNQPQHF. In nucleotides, the CDR3 is TGTGCCAGCAGCTTGGCCCCCGGCAATCAGCCCCAGCATTTT.

The rearrangement links TRBV5-4 to TRBJ2-3; 7 bases line up with TRBD2. Trimming removed 6 bases from V and 1 base from J; junction bases left unmatched: 2. Germline V gene lookup returns CDR1 SGHNT and CDR2 YYREEE (reference sequence). The CDR3 length is 13 residues. CDR3 region: CASTTSGTDTQYF. The CDR3 DNA follows: TGTGCCAGCACCACTAGCGGCACAGATACGCAGTATTTT.

The chain has TRBV7-8 and TRBJ1-2; 8 bases align to TRBD1. The CDR3 length is 17 residues. From germline, CDR1 is SGHVS and CDR2 FQNEAQ. V gave up 5 bases and J gave up 7 bases; unmatched junction bases: 18. The CDR3 DNA reads as TGTGCCAGCAGCGGTCGCGGCAGGGGGCCAAGGATCGGTGGCTACACCTTC. As protein: CASSGRGRGPRIGGYTF. The full variable domain, in which reference TRBV7-8 and TRBJ1-2 provide the parts outside the CDR3, is GAGVSQSPRYKVAKRGQDVALRCDPISGHVSLFWYQQALGQGPEFLTYFQNEAQLDKSGLPSDRFFAERPEGSVSTLKIQRTQQEDSAVYLCASSGRGRGPRIGGYTFGSGTRLTVV.

V gene TRBV24-1 combines with J gene TRBJ2-2; D not resolved. The CDR3 is 13 amino acids. Germline-derived CDR1 and CDR2 are KGHDR and SFDVKD. The V end was cut by 9 bases, the J end by 1 base, with 8 bases between. CDR3 in DNA: TGTGCCACCGGGCCAGGGAACACCGGGGAGCTGTTTTTT. Translation: CATGPGNTGELFF.